Sequencing of this T cell receptor (beta chain) was carried out in a study of blood T cell repertoires in COVID-19 (TCRdb year 2020). Some background on the complete study: Collaborator samples came from the United States, Italy and Spain and covered acute and convalescent phases of COVID-19. The samples were drawn from the first 160 participants of the ongoing ImmuneRACE study and from under 1,500 subjects provided by 6 global collaborators. The dataset comprised deeply sampled blood TCRbeta repertoires from subjects exposed to, actively infected with, or recovered from COVID-19. A de-identified subject ID, COVID-19 status, age in years and sex were almost always included in the sample metadata. The repertoires were released in a freely available public database intended as a resource for research on the immune response to SARS-CoV-2. Where available, HLA class I and class II types were taken from metadata supplied by the sample provider and were not determined by assay-based typing. The material from the prospective study consisted of cDNA or gDNA derived from T cells, B-cell-depleted T cells, or PBMCs. The paper's findings and limits, for the study overall: How much clinical and demographic metadata was included differed by source and by participant, and the metadata was provided uncurated.

Regarding this clone: What this receptor recognizes is not known. One base away there is no much larger clone; base qualities are not given.

Taken from cysteine to phenylalanine, the CDR3 has 15 residues. Only the CDR3 DNA stays, 45 bases, in frame from base 1. V is trimmed back by 8 bases and J by 0 bases, and the junction contains 4 bases that no gene match accounts for. The germline V gene (reference sequence) yields SEHNR for CDR1 and FQNEAQ for CDR2. The immunoSEQ Assay, a bias-controlled multiplex PCR, was used to amplify TCRbeta CDR3 regions from genomic DNA. On the study's bioinformatics: Nucleated cell counts per sample were estimated from amplification of reference gene primers within the assay. To quantify the absolute abundance of each unique TCRbeta CDR3 rearrangement, sequence reads were collapsed and filtered. Productive Simpson clonality was computed per sample as the square root of Simpson's diversity index over productive rearrangements. In its TCRdb copy, this immuneACCESS table keeps in-frame sequences only and misses some clones. Where compared with another copy, unresolved V genes explain less than half of these, and the others have no known cause. D and trimming were read from the DNA, whereas the V and J calls and clone size are those reported in that table. The sample has about 230,000 clones on record, 85% to 90% of them singletons. The ten largest clones add up to roughly 2.6% of the sample.

In Seattle, one collaborating source enrolled patients while the infection was active and tracked those patients longitudinally over the course of disease. Collaborating institutions collected whole blood in K2EDTA tubes following their own protocols. Collaborator samples were shipped for TCRbeta analysis as frozen whole blood, isolated PBMCs, or DNA extracted from either sample type. The sequenced sample consisted of peripheral blood. The TCR sequence derives from a man aged 30-40 years with COVID-19, enrolled during active disease. The rearrangement combines TRBV7-9 with TRBJ2-6, with 7 junctional bases fitting TRBD1. Read as DNA, the sequence is TGTGCCAGCTTTTCAGGGGGCTCTGGGGCCAACGTCCTGACTTTC. Translated, this gives CASFSGGSGANVLTF.